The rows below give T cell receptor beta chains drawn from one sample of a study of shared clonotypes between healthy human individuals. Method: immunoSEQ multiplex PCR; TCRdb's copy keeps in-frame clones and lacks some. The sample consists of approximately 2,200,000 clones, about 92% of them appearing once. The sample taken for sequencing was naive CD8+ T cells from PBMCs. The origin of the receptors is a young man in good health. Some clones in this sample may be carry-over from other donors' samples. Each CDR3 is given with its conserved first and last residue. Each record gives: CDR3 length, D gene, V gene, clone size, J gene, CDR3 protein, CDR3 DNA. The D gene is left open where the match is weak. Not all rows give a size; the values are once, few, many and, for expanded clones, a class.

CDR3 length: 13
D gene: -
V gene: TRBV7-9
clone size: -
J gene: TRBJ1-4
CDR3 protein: CASSPGTNEKLFF
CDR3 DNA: TGTGCCAGCAGCCCCGGGACTAATGAAAAACTGTTTTTT

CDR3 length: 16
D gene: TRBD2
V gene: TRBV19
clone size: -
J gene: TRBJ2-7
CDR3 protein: CASSPGTSGRSYEQYF
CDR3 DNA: TGTGCCAGTAGTCCTGGGACTAGCGGGAGGTCATACGAGCAGTACTTC

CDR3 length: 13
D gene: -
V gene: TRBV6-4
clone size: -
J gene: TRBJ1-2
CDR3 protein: CASRLGQSYGYTF
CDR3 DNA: TGTGCCAGCAGACTTGGACAGAGCTATGGCTACACCTTC

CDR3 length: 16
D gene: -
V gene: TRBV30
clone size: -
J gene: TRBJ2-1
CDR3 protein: CAWRVENLEGRGEQFF
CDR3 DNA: TGTGCCTGGAGGGTAGAAAACCTGGAGGGCAGGGGTGAGCAGTTCTTC

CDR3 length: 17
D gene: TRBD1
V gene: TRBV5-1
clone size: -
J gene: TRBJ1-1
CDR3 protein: CASSLLGVSQGAAEAFF
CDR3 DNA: TGCGCCAGCAGCTTGCTCGGTGTCTCCCAGGGGGCGGCTGAAGCTTTCTTT

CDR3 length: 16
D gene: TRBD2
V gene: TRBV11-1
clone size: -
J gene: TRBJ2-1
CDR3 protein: CASSPRTSGRYNEQFF
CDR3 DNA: TGTGCCAGCAGCCCGCGGACTAGCGGGAGGTACAATGAGCAGTTCTTC

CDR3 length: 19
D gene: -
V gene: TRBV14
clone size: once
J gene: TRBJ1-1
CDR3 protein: CASSQGWGSPRTVNTEAFF
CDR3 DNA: TGTGCCAGCAGCCAAGGATGGGGCAGCCCAAGGACCGTGAACACTGAAGCTTTCTTT

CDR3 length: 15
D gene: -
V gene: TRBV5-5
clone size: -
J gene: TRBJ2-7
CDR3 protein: CASSAGHEFSYEQYF
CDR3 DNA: TGTGCCAGCAGCGCCGGACACGAATTCTCCTACGAGCAGTACTTC

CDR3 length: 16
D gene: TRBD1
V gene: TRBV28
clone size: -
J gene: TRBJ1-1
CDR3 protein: CASSLSAGGAGTEAFF
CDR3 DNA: TGTGCCAGCAGTTTATCGGCAGGGGGCGCGGGCACTGAAGCTTTCTTT

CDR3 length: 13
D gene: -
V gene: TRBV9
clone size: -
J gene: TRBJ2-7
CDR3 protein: CASSRGRDFVQYF
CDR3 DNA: TGTGCCAGCAGCCGAGGGCGGGATTTTGTGCAGTACTTC

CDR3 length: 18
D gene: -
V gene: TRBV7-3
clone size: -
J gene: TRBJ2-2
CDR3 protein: CASSLTGDGTVNTGELFF
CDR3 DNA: TGTGCCAGCAGCTTAACGGGAGATGGGACGGTGAACACCGGGGAGCTGTTTTTT

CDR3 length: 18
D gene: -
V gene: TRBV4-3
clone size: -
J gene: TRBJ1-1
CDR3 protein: CASSQHLTGIRGNTEAFF
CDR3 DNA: TGCGCCAGCAGCCAACATTTAACCGGGATCCGAGGAAACACTGAAGCTTTCTTT

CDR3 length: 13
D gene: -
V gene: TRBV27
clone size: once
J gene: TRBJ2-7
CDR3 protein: CASAYSSPYEQYF
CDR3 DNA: TGTGCCAGCGCCTATAGCAGCCCCTACGAGCAGTACTTC

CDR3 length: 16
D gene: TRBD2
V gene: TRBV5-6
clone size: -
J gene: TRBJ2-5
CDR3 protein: CASSLPGTRKQETQYF
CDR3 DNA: TGTGCCAGCAGTCTTCCAGGGACTAGAAAACAAGAGACCCAGTACTTC

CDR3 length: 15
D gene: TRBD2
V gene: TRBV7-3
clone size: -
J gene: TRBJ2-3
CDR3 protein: CASSPGTSVADTQYF
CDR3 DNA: TGTGCCAGCAGCCCCGGGACTAGCGTCGCAGATACGCAGTATTTT

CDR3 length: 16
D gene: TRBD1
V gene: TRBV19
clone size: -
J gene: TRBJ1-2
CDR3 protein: CASSILGTEAVYGYTF
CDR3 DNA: TGTGCCAGTAGTATCCTCGGGACAGAAGCTGTCTATGGCTACACCTTC

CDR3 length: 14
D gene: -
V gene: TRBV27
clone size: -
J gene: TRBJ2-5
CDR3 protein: CASSLAKHQETQYF
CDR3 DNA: TGTGCCAGCAGTTTAGCGAAGCACCAAGAGACCCAGTACTTC

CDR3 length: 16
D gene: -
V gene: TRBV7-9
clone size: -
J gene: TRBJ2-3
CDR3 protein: CASSLGGVIETDTQYF
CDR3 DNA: TGTGCCAGCAGTTTAGGGGGGGTTATAGAAACAGATACGCAGTATTTT

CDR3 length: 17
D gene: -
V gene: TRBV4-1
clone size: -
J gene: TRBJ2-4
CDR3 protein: CASSQPQLGLAANIQYF
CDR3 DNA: TGCGCCAGCAGCCAACCTCAATTAGGACTGGCAGCAAACATTCAGTACTTC

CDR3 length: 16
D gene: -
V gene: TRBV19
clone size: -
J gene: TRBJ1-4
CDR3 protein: CASSIRRTPTNEKLFF
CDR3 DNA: TGTGCCAGTAGTATCCGTCGGACCCCAACTAATGAAAAACTGTTTTTT

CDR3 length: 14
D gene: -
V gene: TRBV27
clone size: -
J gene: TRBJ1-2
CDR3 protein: CASSFQGVGYGYTF
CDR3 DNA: TGTGCCAGCAGTTTTCAAGGAGTGGGCTATGGCTACACCTTC

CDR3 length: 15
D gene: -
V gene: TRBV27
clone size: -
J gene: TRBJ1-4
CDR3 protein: CASSPLQTTNEKLFF
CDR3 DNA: TGTGCCAGCAGCCCCCTACAGACAACTAATGAAAAACTGTTTTTT

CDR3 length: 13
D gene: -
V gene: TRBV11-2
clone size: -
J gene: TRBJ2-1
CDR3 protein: CASGYPRYNEQFF
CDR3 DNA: TGTGCCAGCGGATACCCACGCTACAATGAGCAGTTCTTC

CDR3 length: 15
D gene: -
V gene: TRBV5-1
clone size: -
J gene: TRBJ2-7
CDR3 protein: CASSLEAGVHQEQYF
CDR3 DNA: TGCGCCAGCAGCTTGGAGGCAGGGGTTCATCAGGAGCAGTACTTC